These 20 T cell receptor beta chains originate from one sample sequenced in a study of T cell repertoires in cytomegalovirus infection. One entry per CDR3 protein, called by TCRdb with MiXCR from the reads. The table lists roughly 140,000 distinct CDR3 sequences, 23% of them singletons. Sample: PBMCs. The receptors were gathered from a human donor in good health (CMV status not recorded). Some clones in this sample may be carry-over from other donors' samples.

The genes are TRBV6-2 or TRBV6-3 and TRBJ2-1; D is perhaps TRBD2 (6 bases). V lost 5 bases to trimming and J lost 5 bases, with 16 bases between them. Germline V lookup: CDR1 MNHEY, CDR2 SVGEGT. The CDR3 consists of 15 residues. The CDR3 loop reads CASSRGGTGNNEQFF. The CDR3 bases are TGTGCCAGCAGTCGTGGCGGGACGGGGAACAATGAGCAGTTCTTC.

The sample holds a few counts of this clonotype. V gene TRBV5-1 combines with J gene TRBJ1-1, with D possibly TRBD1 on 6 matching bases. Per germline, CDR1 SGHRS and CDR2 YFSETQ. Deletions cut 5 bases from V and 6 bases from J, with 14 bases between. CDR3 length: 13 amino acids. In nucleotides, the CDR3 is TGCGCCAGCAGTGTTACAGGGAGCCCTGAAGCTTTCTTT. The encoded protein is CASSVTGSPEAFF.

This clonotype has a count of ten or more. The chain has TRBV7-2 and TRBJ2-5; unclear D gene. Germline CDR1 SGHTA, CDR2 FQGNSA. CDR3 length: 16 residues. Trimming shortened V by 0 bases and J by 2 bases, and 13 bases separated the two germline ends. The CDR3 DNA sequence: TGTGCCAGCAGCTTAGCAGGCACATCTCAACAAGAGACCCAGTACTTC. This translates into CASSLAGTSQQETQYF.

This chain joins TRBV12-3 or TRBV12-4 and TRBJ2-1; TRBD2 aligns across 14 bases. With 5 bases clipped from V and 8 bases from J, the junction kept 2 bases outside the gene matches. This CDR3 contains 14 residues. CDR3 protein: CASSGGLAGDEQFF. The CDR3 region has the DNA TGTGCCAGCAGTGGGGGACTAGCGGGAGATGAGCAGTTCTTC.

This clonotype was counted ten times or more. The chain carries TRBV7-2 and TRBJ2-2, with TRBD2 matching 10 bases. The CDR3 loop spans 16 amino acids. Germline values: CDR1 SGHTA, CDR2 FQGNSA. Trimming removed 3 bases from V and 4 bases from J; junction bases left unmatched: 5. The CDR3 protein is CASSLLAGVSTGELFF. In DNA form, the CDR3 reads TGTGCCAGCAGCTTGCTAGCGGGAGTTTCCACCGGGGAGCTGTTTTTT.

This clonotype occurred a few times. The genes are TRBV6-2 or TRBV6-3 and TRBJ2-7; D ambiguous. The CDR3 totals 13 residues. Germline V lookup: CDR1 MNHEY, CDR2 SVGEGT. V lost 7 bases to trimming and J lost 0 bases, with 10 bases between them. DNA of the CDR3: TGTGCCAGCACAGACCCCCCCTCCTACGAGCAGTACTTC. Translating it yields CASTDPPSYEQYF.

This clonotype was observed a few times. The chain employs TRBV7-2 and TRBJ2-1; 9 bases are a match to TRBD1. The CDR3 consists of 15 residues. The V gene's germline CDR1 is SGHTA and CDR2 FQGNSA. Unmatched junction bases numbered 4, after V lost 1 base and J lost 6 bases. Here the CDR3 DNA reads TGTGCCAGCAGCTTAGTCTGGGACAGGGTCAATGAGCAGTTCTTC. Translation gives CASSLVWDRVNEQFF.

This chain joins TRBV14 and TRBJ2-1; a weak D match, TRBD2 (5 bases). Germline V CDR1 and CDR2: SGHDN, FVKESK. This CDR3 contains 15 residues. Trimming cost V 2 bases and J 7 bases, with 15 bases left between them. DNA for the CDR3: TGTGCCAGCAGCCAATGGGCCAGGACTTGGAATGAGCAGTTCTTC. Encoded protein: CASSQWARTWNEQFF.

The chain recombines TRBV7-3 with TRBJ2-7; no definite D call. With 3 bases removed from V and 3 bases from J, the gap between germline ends came to 9 bases. The CDR3 is 13 amino acids. Per the germline V gene, CDR1 is SGHTA and CDR2 is FQGTGA. CDR3 nucleotide sequence: TGTGCCAGCAGCTTGACTCCCGGCTACGAGCAGTACTTC. Translation: CASSLTPGYEQYF.

In this sample, this clonotype turned up once. A much larger clone is a single base away; this may be a read error. V usage is TRBV7-2 and J usage is TRBJ1-1, with 7 bases that match TRBD1. This CDR3 has 14 amino acids. Germline trimming cut 5 bases from V and 4 bases from J; bases unmatched to any gene: 7. CDR1 is SGHTA and CDR2 is FQGNSA in the germline V gene. CDR3 amino acids: CASSTTRGGTEAFF. CDR3 nucleotides: TGTGCCAGCAGCACAACCAGGGGGGGCACTGAAGCTTTCTTT.

The rearrangement joins TRBV6-5 to TRBJ2-1; 13 nucleotides align to TRBD2. The J segment lost 4 bases and the V segment lost 0 bases, leaving 6 bases of the junction unmatched. The CDR3 consists of 18 residues. Germline CDR1 is MNHEY and CDR2 is SVGAGI. The CDR3 DNA reads TGTGCCAGCAGTTACTCGAGACTAGCGGGGGGCGGGTACAATGAGCAGTTCTTC. Translating it yields CASSYSRLAGGGYNEQFF.

This clonotype was observed a handful of times. The V and J genes are TRBV3-1 and TRBJ2-7; D uncertain. Trimming pared 0 bases from V and 5 bases from J, leaving 17 bases between. This CDR3 has 16 amino acids. Per the germline V gene, CDR1 is LGHDT and CDR2 is YNNKEL (reference sequence). Here the CDR3 reads CASSQDLWGLVNEQYF. CDR3 nucleotides: TGTGCCAGCAGCCAAGATCTTTGGGGTCTAGTCAACGAGCAGTACTTC.

The chain couples TRBV7-8 to TRBJ2-7, with 10 bases lining up with TRBD1. CDR3 length equals 14 residues. V lost 5 bases and J lost 4; bases outside the gene matches: 5. Germline lookup yields CDR1 SGHVS and CDR2 FQNEAQ. CDR3 sequence reads: CASSRQGAGYEQYF. CDR3 DNA: TGTGCCAGCAGCCGACAGGGGGCAGGATACGAGCAGTACTTC.

Details on this clonotype: A clone one base away is much larger, so this may be a read error. J is TRBJ2-5 and V is TRBV7-6; TRBD2 matches at 9 bases. This CDR3 comprises 14 residues. CDR1 and CDR2 from the germline V gene are SGHVS and FNYEAQ. CDR3: CGSSLASAGTSNYF. The CDR3 DNA follows: TGTGGCAGCAGCTTAGCATCGGCGGGGACTAGCAATTACTTC.

This clonotype turned up a few times. V and J are TRBV29-1 and TRBJ2-4; 11 bases line up with TRBD1. Per germline, CDR1 SQVTM and CDR2 ANQGSEA. There are 14 residues in the CDR3. Trimming took 7 bases from V and 3 from J; bases not matched to a gene: 5. The CDR3 region is CSASGTGGKNIQYF. CDR3 DNA sequence: TGCAGCGCCTCCGGGACAGGGGGCAAAAACATTCAGTACTTC.

CDR3 sequence reads: CASSQAATGGGGYTF. CDR3 coding DNA: TGTGCCAGCAGCCAAGCGGCGACAGGGGGAGGTGGCTACACCTTC. The chain carries TRBV3-1 and TRBJ1-2, with 9 bases lining up with TRBD1. V gave up 1 base and J gave up 7 bases; unmatched junction bases: 7. The CDR3 has 15 amino acids. Germline values: CDR1 LGHDT, CDR2 YNNKEL (reference sequence).

V usage is TRBV7-3 and J usage is TRBJ2-7, with D perhaps TRBD1 (7 bases). The V gene lost 5 bases and the J gene lost 5 bases, with 25 bases spanning the gap. The CDR3 has 17 residues. Germline V CDR1 and CDR2: SGHTA, FQGTGA. CDR3 amino acids: CASSAWSRGTATDEQYF. The DNA of the CDR3 is TGTGCCAGCAGCGCATGGAGCCGCGGGACAGCCACGGACGAGCAGTACTTC.

The rearrangement joins TRBV27 to TRBJ1-5; TRBD1 might be the D (6 bases). Germline V gene data show CDR1 as MNHEY and CDR2 as SMNVEV (reference sequence). The CDR3 totals 14 residues. Deletions cut 3 bases from V and 7 bases from J, with 13 bases between. The CDR3 sequence is CASSFSGVRQPQHF. The CDR3 nucleotides are TGTGCCAGCAGTTTTTCAGGGGTGCGCCAGCCCCAGCATTTT.

The table lists this clonotype with many counts. The chain is built from TRBV7-2 and TRBJ1-2; a weak D match, TRBD1 (6 bases). Deletions cut 2 bases from V and 2 bases from J, with 15 bases between. The germline CDR1 and CDR2 sequences are SGHTA and FQGNSA. The CDR3 length is 16 residues. CDR3 loop: CASSLTAGAPNYGYTF. For the CDR3, the DNA is TGTGCCAGCAGCTTAACAGCGGGGGCGCCGAACTATGGCTACACCTTC.

With respect to this clonotype: Being one base from a much bigger clone, this may be a read error. The chain carries TRBV11-2 and TRBJ2-7, with 8 bases aligning to TRBD1. V trimming: 5 bases; J trimming: 3 bases; junction bases outside the gene matches: 6. Per the germline V gene, CDR1 is SGHAT and CDR2 is FQNNGV. The CDR3 is 14 residues long. The CDR3 spells CASSLRQGHYEQYF. The CDR3 DNA follows: TGTGCCAGCAGCCTGAGACAGGGGCACTACGAGCAGTACTTC.